The 26 T cell receptor beta chains presented below share a single source sample, sequenced in a study of cytotoxic CD8 clonotypes in ibrutinib-treated CLL. TCRdb keeps only in-frame clones here, not all; method: immunoSEQ multiplex PCR. The table records about 130,000 clones, around 80% of them present only once. Sequencing was performed on PBMCs, taken after 24 months of ibrutinib treatment. These TCRs come from a human donor with chronic lymphocytic leukemia.

This chain uses TRBV6-1 with TRBJ1-1; D ambiguous. The CDR3 contains 12 residues. Trimming removed 6 bases from V and 2 bases from J, with 7 bases in between. The germline CDR1 and CDR2 sequences are MNHNS and SASEGT. The chain's CDR3 is CASRGPNTEAFF. Written as DNA, the CDR3 is TGTGCCAGCAGAGGCCCCAACACTGAAGCTTTCTTT.

This chain links TRBV9 with TRBJ2-3; D is ambiguous. The ends were cut back, 4 bases at V and 6 bases at J, with 9 bases in the middle. The germline V gene has CDR1 SGDLS and CDR2 YYNGEE. The CDR3 totals 12 residues. The CDR3: CASSWTEDTQYF. The CDR3 region has the DNA TGTGCCAGCAGCTGGACCGAGGATACGCAGTATTTT.

This clone showed up just once. The chain has TRBV5-1 and TRBJ2-5; the match to TRBD1 covers 9 bases. The CDR3 has 16 amino acids. In germline, CDR1 is SGHRS, CDR2 YFSETQ. With V trimmed by 0 bases and J by 2 bases, 5 bases remained unmatched. The CDR3: CASSLAPGTGQETQYF. CDR3 coding DNA: TGCGCCAGCAGCTTGGCCCCTGGGACAGGGCAAGAGACCCAGTACTTC.

The genes are TRBV18 and TRBJ1-6, with D possibly being TRBD1 (5 bases). The CDR3 is 18 amino acids. Germline loops: CDR1 KGHSH, CDR2 LQKENI. The V end was cut by 4 bases, the J end by 5 bases, with 21 bases between. The CDR3 nucleotides are TGTGCCAGCTCACTCACCAAGCTTGGGGGAGCCAATAATTCACCCCTCCACTTT. Encoded protein: CASSLTKLGGANNSPLHF.

The table lists this clone with a count of one. The chain is built from TRBV7-2 and TRBJ1-1; the D is unclear. The germline V and J ends were trimmed by 5 bases and 4 bases, with 8 bases remaining between them. CDR3 length equals 12 residues. Germline lookup yields CDR1 SGHTA and CDR2 FQGNSA. Written as DNA, the CDR3 is TGTGCCAGCAGCCCCCCTTTCACTGAAGCTTTCTTT. Translating it yields CASSPPFTEAFF.

The chain couples TRBV19 to TRBJ2-7; D may be TRBD2 (6 bases). Trimming shortened V by 3 bases and J by 1 base, and 10 bases separated the two germline ends. Germline assignment: CDR1 LNHDA and CDR2 SQIVND (reference sequence). The CDR3 has 14 amino acids. In nucleotides, the CDR3 is TGTGCCAGTAGTATGGCAGGGACTTCCTACGAGCAGTACTTC. Translation gives CASSMAGTSYEQYF. Drawing the rest from reference TRBV19 and TRBJ2-7, the complete variable domain is DGGITQSPKYLFRKEGQNVTLSCEQNLNHDAMYWYRQDPGQGLRLIYYSQIVNDFQKGDIAEGYSVSREKKESFPLTVTSAQKNPTAFYLCASSMAGTSYEQYFGPGTRLTVT.

V usage is TRBV7-8 and J usage is TRBJ1-3; D is undetermined. V was pared by 3 bases and J by 7 bases, with 13 bases between. CDR1 and CDR2 from the germline V gene are SGHVS and FQNEAQ. This CDR3 has 14 residues. The CDR3 spells CASSFNPGRNTIYF. CDR3 nucleotides: TGTGCCAGCAGCTTTAATCCGGGAAGGAACACCATATATTTT.

The V and J genes are TRBV5-4 and TRBJ1-2; D is undetermined. Trimming stripped 1 base from V and 0 bases from J, with 7 bases between. The CDR3 length is 14 residues. CDR1 SGHNT and CDR2 YYREEE come from the germline V gene (reference sequence). For the CDR3, the DNA is TGTGCCAGCAGCTTGACAGCTACTAACTATGGCTACACCTTC. Translated, it gives CASSLTATNYGYTF.

This clone was recorded once. V and J are TRBV19 and TRBJ2-7; D possibly corresponds to TRBD1 (5 bases). V dropped 1 base and J dropped 2 bases, with 12 bases sitting between them. The germline V gene encodes CDR1 LNHDA and CDR2 SQIVND (reference sequence). CDR3 length equals 15 residues. CDR3 nucleotides: TGTGCCAGTAGTATAGCCTTGGACACCACCTACGAGCAGTACTTC. Its translation is CASSIALDTTYEQYF. The full variable domain, rest sourced from reference TRBV19 and TRBJ2-7, is DGGITQSPKYLFRKEGQNVTLSCEQNLNHDAMYWYRQDPGQGLRLIYYSQIVNDFQKGDIAEGYSVSREKKESFPLTVTSAQKNPTAFYLCASSIALDTTYEQYFGPGTRLTVT.

This chain links TRBV10-3 with TRBJ2-5; tentative D call: TRBD2 (5 bases). V lost 10 bases to trimming and J lost 7 bases, with 13 bases between them. Looked up from germline, CDR1 is ENHRY and CDR2 is SYGVKD. The CDR3 is 11 residues long. Written as DNA, the CDR3 is TGTGCCACGCGGAGTGAGGGGACCCAGTACTTC. This gives the protein CATRSEGTQYF.

J is TRBJ2-7 and V is TRBV27; 8 nucleotides line up with TRBD1. Germline CDR1 is MNHEY and CDR2 is SMNVEV (reference sequence). J gave up 3 bases and V 5 bases, and 6 bases lay outside the gene matches. There are 14 residues in the CDR3. The CDR3 sequence: CASSPLDRVYEQYF. The CDR3 DNA reads as TGTGCCAGCAGTCCACTGGACAGGGTCTACGAGCAGTACTTC.

The gene calls are TRBV28 and TRBJ2-5, with TRBD1 identical over 8 bases. This CDR3 spans 16 amino acids. V was clipped by 5 bases and J by 1 base; unmatched bases: 9. Germline V CDR1 and CDR2: MDHEN, SYDVKM. This chain's CDR3 is CASSATGTGSQETQYF. CDR3 nucleotide sequence: TGTGCCAGCAGTGCAACCGGGACAGGATCCCAAGAGACCCAGTACTTC.

V gene TRBV19 combines with J gene TRBJ1-2, with a weak D call TRBD1 (5 bases). The ends were cut back, 5 bases at V and 4 bases at J, with 17 bases in the middle. Germline values: CDR1 LNHDA, CDR2 SQIVND (reference sequence). The CDR3 runs 15 residues. The CDR3: CASSVLQDTTYGYTF. The CDR3 DNA sequence: TGTGCCAGTAGTGTCCTACAGGACACGACCTATGGCTACACCTTC.

Comments on this clone: Other DNA sequences in the sample encode the same CDR3. The chain couples TRBV19 to TRBJ1-2, with D possibly matching TRBD1 (6 bases). V lost 1 base, J lost 2 bases, and 11 bases lay in between. Germline-derived CDR1 and CDR2 are LNHDA and SQIVND (reference sequence). CDR3 length: 15 residues. The CDR3 is CASSIGGRGNYGYTF. The CDR3, as DNA: TGTGCCAGTAGTATAGGCGGCAGGGGAAACTATGGCTACACCTTC.

J is TRBJ1-2 and V is TRBV5-1, with TRBD1 identical over 9 bases. The germline CDR1 and CDR2 sequences are SGHRS and YFSETQ. This CDR3 comprises 15 residues. Trimming removed 4 bases from V and 4 bases from J; junction bases left unmatched: 8. CDR3: CASSGRVTGGYGYTF. CDR3 coding DNA: TGCGCCAGCAGCGGGAGGGTGACAGGGGGCTATGGCTACACCTTC.

The chain uses TRBV10-1 and TRBJ2-3, with a tentative D call TRBD2 (6 bases). V was clipped by 0 bases and J by 1 base, with 8 bases between them. The CDR3 spans 15 residues. Germline CDR1 reads WNHNN; CDR2 reads SYGVQD (reference sequence). The CDR3 sequence is CASSESRGGTDTQYF. In nucleotides, the CDR3 is TGCGCCAGCAGTGAGTCGCGGGGAGGCACAGATACGCAGTATTTT.

This clone has just one count. The V gene is TRBV5-1, the J gene TRBJ1-1; 7 bases align to TRBD1. J was trimmed by 0 bases and V by 0 bases; bases with no gene match: 8. There are 17 residues in the CDR3. Germline loops: CDR1 SGHRS, CDR2 YFSETQ. The CDR3 protein is CASSLGDRVTMNTEAFF. CDR3 DNA: TGCGCCAGCAGCTTGGGAGACAGGGTGACCATGAACACTGAAGCTTTCTTT.

The chain recombines TRBV6-4 with TRBJ2-3; 12 bases align to TRBD2. Per germline, CDR1 MRHNA and CDR2 SNTAGT. The length of the CDR3 is 18 residues. After removal of 6 bases from V and 3 bases from J, the junction contained 13 bases not matched to a gene. The CDR3 DNA reads as TGTGCCAGCAGCCCCGGTGGGGCTAGCGGGGGGGAAACAGATACGCAGTATTTT. This translates into CASSPGGASGGETDTQYF.

The rearrangement uses TRBV6-5 and TRBJ1-3, with D tentatively TRBD1 (5 bases). This CDR3 has 16 residues. The V gene's germline CDR1 is MNHEY and CDR2 SVGAGI. Trimming removed 2 bases from V and 0 bases from J, with 11 bases in between. CDR3 DNA sequence: TGTGCCAGCAGTTACGGAGGAAGGGGCTCTGGAAACACCATATATTTT. Its translation is CASSYGGRGSGNTIYF.

CDR3 region: CSVVPRSTNEKLFF. For the CDR3, the DNA is TGCAGCGTTGTCCCCCGCTCAACTAATGAAAAACTGTTTTTT. The V call is TRBV29-1, the J call TRBJ1-4; D remains unclear. This CDR3 has 14 residues. Per germline, CDR1 SQVTM and CDR2 ANQGSEA. The V end was cut by 4 bases, the J end by 0 bases, with 9 bases between.

The chain uses TRBV27 and TRBJ2-7, with D maybe TRBD1 (6 bases). V was trimmed by 10 bases and J by 1 base, leaving 14 bases between them. Looked up from germline, CDR1 is MNHEY and CDR2 is SMNVEV (reference sequence). The CDR3 is 13 amino acids. The CDR3 DNA sequence: TGTGCCACCAAACCACAGGGTTCCTACGAGCAGTACTTC. It is translated as CATKPQGSYEQYF.

The chain joins TRBV6-5 to TRBJ2-3, with 10 bases lining up with TRBD1. Germline CDR1 MNHEY, CDR2 SVGAGI. The V segment lost 5 bases and the J segment 4 bases; nucleotides outside the gene matches: 3. CDR3 length: 14 amino acids. CDR3 sequence (DNA): TGTGCCAGCAGTCGGACAGGGGGGGCAGATACGCAGTATTTT. Translating it yields CASSRTGGADTQYF.

In its sample, this clone was seen a few times. The genes are TRBV7-9 and TRBJ1-6, with D maybe TRBD1 (5 bases). The CDR3 is made up of 15 amino acids. The V and J ends lost 4 bases and 6 bases respectively, with 13 bases between them. Germline-derived CDR1 and CDR2 are SEHNR and FQNEAQ (reference sequence). In DNA form, the CDR3 reads TGTGCCAGCAGCTACGAACAGGCTTTTAATTCACCCCTCCACTTT. As protein: CASSYEQAFNSPLHF.

The chain is built from TRBV5-1 and TRBJ2-7; perhaps TRBD1 as D (6 bases). CDR3 size: 14 residues. From germline, CDR1 is SGHRS and CDR2 YFSETQ. V dropped 4 bases and J dropped 4 bases, with 15 bases sitting between them. The DNA for the CDR3 is TGCGCCAGCAGCAGTACCACAGGGATGTACGAGCAGTACTTC. Translated, it gives CASSSTTGMYEQYF. The variable domain in full, completed from reference TRBV5-1 and TRBJ2-7, reads KAGVTQTPRYLIKTRGQQVTLSCSPISGHRSVSWYQQTPGQGLQFLFEYFSETQRNKGNFPGRFSGRQFSNSRSEMNVSTLELGDSALYLCASSSTTGMYEQYFGPGTRLTVT.

The chain links TRBV4-2 to TRBJ2-3; tentative D call: TRBD2 (7 bases). This CDR3 has 14 residues. The germline V gene encodes CDR1 LGHNA and CDR2 YNFKEQ. V dropped 8 bases and J dropped 4 bases, with 16 bases sitting between them. The CDR3, as DNA: TGTGCCAGCGCCACCGGGGGGCAAGCAGATACGCAGTATTTT. Translation: CASATGGQADTQYF.

The chain joins TRBV5-6 to TRBJ1-1; D call uncertain. V lost 1 base, J lost 0 bases, and 10 bases lay in between. This CDR3 spans 15 amino acids. The germline CDR1 and CDR2 sequences are SGHDT and YYEEEE. The CDR3 reads CASSLLSGVNTEAFF. As DNA, the CDR3 is TGTGCCAGCAGCTTGTTATCGGGAGTGAACACTGAAGCTTTCTTT.